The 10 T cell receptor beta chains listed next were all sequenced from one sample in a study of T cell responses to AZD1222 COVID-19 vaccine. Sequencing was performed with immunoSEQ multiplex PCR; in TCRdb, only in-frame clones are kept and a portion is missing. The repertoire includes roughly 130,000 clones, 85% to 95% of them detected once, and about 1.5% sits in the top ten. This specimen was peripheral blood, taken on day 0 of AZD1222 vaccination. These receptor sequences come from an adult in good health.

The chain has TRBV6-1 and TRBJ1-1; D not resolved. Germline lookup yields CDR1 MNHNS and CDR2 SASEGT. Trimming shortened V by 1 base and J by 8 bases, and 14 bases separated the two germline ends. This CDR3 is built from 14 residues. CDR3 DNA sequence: TGTGCCAGCAGTGAAGGCCGGGAGTACCGGGAAGCTTTCTTT. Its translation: CASSEGREYREAFF.

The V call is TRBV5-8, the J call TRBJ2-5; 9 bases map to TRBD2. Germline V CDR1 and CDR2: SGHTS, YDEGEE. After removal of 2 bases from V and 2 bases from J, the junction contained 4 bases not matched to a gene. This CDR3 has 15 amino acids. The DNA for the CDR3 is TGTGCCAGCAGCTTTCGACTAGCGGCTCAAGAGACCCAGTACTTC. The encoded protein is CASSFRLAAQETQYF.

CDR3 sequence: CAWTTGTGDEKLFF. The CDR3 nucleotides read TGTGCCTGGACAACCGGGACAGGGGATGAAAAACTGTTTTTT. The chain recombines TRBV30 with TRBJ1-4, with 10 positions matching TRBD1. The trim removed 4 bases at V and 6 bases at J, leaving 5 bases unmatched. Germline V gives CDR1 GTSNPN, CDR2 SVGIG (reference sequence). The CDR3 sequence is 14 residues long.

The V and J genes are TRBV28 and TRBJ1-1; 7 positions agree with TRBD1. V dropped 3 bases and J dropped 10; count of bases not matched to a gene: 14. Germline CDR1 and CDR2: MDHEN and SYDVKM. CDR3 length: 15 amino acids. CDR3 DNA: TGTGCCAGCAGTTTGTATGCCGGGAGACAGGGCTTAGCTTTCTTT. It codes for CASSLYAGRQGLAFF. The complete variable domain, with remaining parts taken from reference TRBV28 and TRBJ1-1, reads DVKVTQSSRYLVKRTGEKVFLECVQDMDHENMFWYRQDPGLGLRLIYFSYDVKMKEKGDIPEGYSVSREKKERFSLILESASTNQTSMYLCASSLYAGRQGLAFFGQGTRLTVV.

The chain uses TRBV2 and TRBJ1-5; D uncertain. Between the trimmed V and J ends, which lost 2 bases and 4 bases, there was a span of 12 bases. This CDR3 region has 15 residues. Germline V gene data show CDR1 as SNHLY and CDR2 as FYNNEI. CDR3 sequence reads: CASSENATPNQPQHF. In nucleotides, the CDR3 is TGTGCCAGCAGTGAAAACGCGACACCGAATCAGCCCCAGCATTTT.

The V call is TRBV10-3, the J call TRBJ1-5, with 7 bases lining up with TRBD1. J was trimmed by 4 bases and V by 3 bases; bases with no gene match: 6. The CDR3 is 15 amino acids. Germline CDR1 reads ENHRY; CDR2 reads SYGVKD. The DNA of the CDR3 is TGTGCCATCAGTGAATCCGGGACAGCAAATCAGCCCCAGCATTTT. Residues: CAISESGTANQPQHF.

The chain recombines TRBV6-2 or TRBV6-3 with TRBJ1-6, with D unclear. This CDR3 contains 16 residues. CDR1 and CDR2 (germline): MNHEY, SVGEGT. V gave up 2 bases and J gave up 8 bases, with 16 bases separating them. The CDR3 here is CASSYALTARHSPLHF. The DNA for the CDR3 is TGTGCCAGCAGTTACGCCTTGACGGCCAGACATTCACCCCTCCACTTT.

Written as DNA, the CDR3 is TGTGCCAGCCAATACGACTTTACGGGCTACACCATATATTTT. It translates to CASQYDFTGYTIYF. The rearrangement links TRBV19 to TRBJ1-3, with D unclear. The germline V and J ends were trimmed by 9 bases and 8 bases, with 20 bases remaining between them. Per germline, CDR1 LNHDA and CDR2 SQIVND (reference sequence). The CDR3 loop spans 14 amino acids.

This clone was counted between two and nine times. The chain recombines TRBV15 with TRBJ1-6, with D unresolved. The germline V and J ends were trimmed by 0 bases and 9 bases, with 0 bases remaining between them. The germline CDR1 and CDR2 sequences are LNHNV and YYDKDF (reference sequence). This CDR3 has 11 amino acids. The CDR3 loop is CATSRDSPLHF. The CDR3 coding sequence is TGTGCCACCAGCAGAGATTCACCCCTCCACTTT.

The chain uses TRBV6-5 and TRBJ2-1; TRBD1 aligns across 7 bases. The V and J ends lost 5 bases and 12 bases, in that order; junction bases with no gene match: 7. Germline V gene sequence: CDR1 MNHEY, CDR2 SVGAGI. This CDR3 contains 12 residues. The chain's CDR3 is CASSQRDSLQFF. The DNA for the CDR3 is TGTGCCAGCAGTCAGAGGGACAGCTTGCAGTTCTTC.